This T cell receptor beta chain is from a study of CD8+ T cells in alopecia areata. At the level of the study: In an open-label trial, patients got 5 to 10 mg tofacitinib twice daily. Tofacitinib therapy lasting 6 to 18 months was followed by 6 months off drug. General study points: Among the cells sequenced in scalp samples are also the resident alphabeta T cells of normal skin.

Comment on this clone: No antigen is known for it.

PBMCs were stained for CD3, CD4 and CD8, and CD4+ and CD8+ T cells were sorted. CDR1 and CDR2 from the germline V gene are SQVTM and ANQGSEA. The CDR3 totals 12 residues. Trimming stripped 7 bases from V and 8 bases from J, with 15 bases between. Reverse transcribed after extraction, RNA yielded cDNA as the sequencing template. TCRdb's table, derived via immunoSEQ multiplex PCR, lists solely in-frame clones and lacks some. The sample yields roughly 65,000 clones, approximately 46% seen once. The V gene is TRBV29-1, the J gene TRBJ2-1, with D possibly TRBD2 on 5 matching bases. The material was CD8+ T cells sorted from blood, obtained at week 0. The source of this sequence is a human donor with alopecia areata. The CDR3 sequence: CSARTAGDEQFF. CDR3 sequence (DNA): TGCAGCGCTCGGACTGCCGGGGATGAGCAGTTCTTC.